This T cell receptor (beta chain) was identified in a study of blood T cell repertoires in COVID-19. Study overall: Acute and convalescent COVID-19 specimens originated in the United States, Italy and Spain. T cells, B-cell-depleted T cells, or PBMCs provided the cDNA or gDNA that served as material.

V lost 4 bases to trimming and J lost 4 bases, with 10 bases between them. The CDR3 length is 12 residues. Germline values: CDR1 SQVTM, CDR2 ANQGSEA. In the original analysis: Reference gene primer amplification yielded estimated nucleated cell counts. Generated by immunoSEQ multiplex PCR, the TCRdb table keeps only in-frame clones and is missing some. From that table come the V and J calls and clone size; the DNA was used to work out D and trimming. This sample carries some 190,000 clones, approximately 81% of them seen once, and the ten largest clones take 4.5% to 5%. The receptor comes from a woman of 80 years or more with acute or convalescent COVID-19. Sequencing was done on a sample of peripheral blood. This chain connects TRBV29-1 to TRBJ1-1, with D tentatively TRBD1 (5 bases). Written as DNA, the CDR3 is TGCAGCGTTGTACGGGGGTTCACTGAAGCTTTCTTT. Protein: CSVVRGFTEAFF.